This T cell receptor beta chain was observed in a study of regulatory T cells in long-lasting Graves disease (dated by TCRdb to the early 2020s). Background on the whole study: In the newly diagnosed Graves' disease group, patients had been taking antithyroid drugs for less than 3 months. Persistent Graves' disease patients were compared with newly diagnosed Graves' disease patients by peripheral blood TCR sequencing and RNA sequencing. The study was conducted in China and was registered as a clinical trial. TCR sequencing covered 13 persistent and approximately 20 newly diagnosed Graves' disease patients, about 35 samples in total.

The CDR3 covers 15 residues, taking in both the cysteine and the phenylalanine. The read is trimmed to its CDR3 DNA, 45 bases read in frame from base 1. From the germline V gene, CDR1 is SNHLY and CDR2 is FYNNEI. Trimming accounts for 4 bases at V and 8 bases at J, while the number of junction bases matched to no gene is 9. Library preparation employed multiplex PCR. The reads were generated on an Illumina HiSeq 4000. CDR3 regions were amplified by Arm-PCR with iRepertoire HTBI primers to construct TCR beta libraries. Gel purification was performed on PCR products prior to sequencing. Per the source publication's procedure: Across samples, fewer than 70 TRBV and approximately 15 TRBJ segments were identified and used for gene usage analysis of CDR3 amino acid clonotypes. Filtered high-quality paired reads were merged into contigs using COPE and FqMerger. BLAST was used to align contigs to IMGT TRBV, TRBD and TRBJ reference genes, with CDR3 defined following IMGT. Highly expanded clones were defined as clonotypes with a frequency above 0.1%. Repertoire diversity was measured by Shannon entropy, and V-J evenness by the Gini coefficient. A clonotype found in more than one individual was treated as public. TCRdb handled the public reads itself, with Q25 trimming in fastp and clone calling in MiXCR, and kept productive beta chains. Entries are consolidated by CDR3 protein sequence, retaining the most common genes and DNA. These V and J calls rely on TCRdb rather than the paper's analysis. In this sample the table shows roughly 520,000 distinct CDR3 sequences, more than 10% of which occur a single time. The ten biggest clones cover more than 8% of the sample.

A word on this clonotype: Its specific antigen is unknown. Base qualities are missing; no much larger clone stands one base away.

Study-level results and caveats: Persistent disease showed preferential use of TRBV28, TRBJ1-2 and TRBJ2-5, whereas newly diagnosed disease favored TRBV20-1 and TRBJ2-1. Patients with persistent disease shared more public clonotypes (about 2,700) than newly diagnosed patients did (more than 900). Sequencing and analysis were limited to the TCR beta chain. Only peripheral blood was studied, because thyroid tissue, the primary lesion, was inaccessible. Compared with newly diagnosed patients, persistent Graves' disease patients had lower TCR Shannon entropy and fewer highly expanded clones, which suggests clonal expansion. The authors acknowledged the small sample size as a limitation that may reduce accuracy.

What this sample's time point label stands for: newly diagnosed GD, antithyroid drugs for less than 3 months. For both TCR sequencing and RNA sequencing, RNA was extracted from PBMCs using TRIzol. The diagnosis of Graves' disease was made according to American Thyroid Association guidelines. The patients came from an endocrinology department in Xi'an, China. Each patient gave approximately 10 milliliters of peripheral blood, collected in an EDTA anticoagulant tube. Ficoll Paque Plus density gradient separation was used to isolate PBMCs, and no additional T cell sorting was done. An Agilent 2100 Bioanalyzer and agarose gel were used to check RNA quality, while a NanoDrop 2000 measured RNA concentration. This sample also appeared in a second study, on T cells in Graves' hyperthyroidism and ophthalmopathy. Per that second paper: Stable Graves' hyperthyroidism was defined as the absence of progression to ophthalmopathy over 18 months of follow-up. Hyperthyroidism patients were aged 18 to 65 years and newly diagnosed, with disease duration of less than 2 months. Any patient with an uncontrolled infection, another autoimmune disease, pregnancy or lactation was excluded. Diagnoses were based on clinical symptoms, serum thyroxine and TRAb, thyroid ultrasound and orbital computed tomography. For the first round of RT-PCR on the TCR CDR3, the HTBI primer set was used together with the Qiagen OneStep RT-PCR kit. Most expanded thyroid clonotypes (frequency above 0.001) were also detected in blood, a finding suggesting that blood repertoires may reflect thyroid immune responses. Ophthalmopathy was separated from stable hyperthyroidism by a 13 V-J signature model, with around 90% sensitivity and about 81% specificity obtained in cross-validation and 80%/75% obtained in testing. In validation, the model predicted progression to ophthalmopathy a median of roughly six months before onset, with about 71% sensitivity and roughly 73% specificity. To identify TCR V-J signatures that set the groups apart, the researchers used a discovery cohort of about a hundred patients, made up of roughly 45 with Graves' ophthalmopathy and some 55 with stable Graves' hyperthyroidism. Whether ophthalmopathy could be predicted prospectively was tested in an independent validation cohort made up of approximately 19 hyperthyroidism patients plus 17 patients who later progressed to ophthalmopathy. The approximately 100 discovery patients were randomly divided into training and test sets at a 7:3 ratio. In addition, the study compared T-cell repertoires in thyroid tissue and in blood from over 5 Graves' hyperthyroidism patients. Following sampling, methimazole starting at 30 mg daily was given to hyperthyroidism patients, and high-dose intravenous methylprednisolone was given to ophthalmopathy patients. Libraries were constructed in a second round of multiplex PCR, after which size selection and purification were carried out. Libraries were sequenced paired-end with 100 bp reads on an Illumina HiSeq2000. SOAPnuke was used to process the raw data, removing reads that contained adapters or uncalled bases, had a mean Phred below 15, or lacked an exact match to the constant primer or identifier. COPE v1.2.5 was used to merge high-quality paired reads, and clonotypes were defined as unique nucleotide sequences. Clonotypes were aligned to IMGT TRBV, TRBD and TRBJ reference segments using MiTCR v1.1. The analysis included only V-J combinations with a frequency above 0.0001, which together covered 99% to 99.2% of the repertoires. The TCS score was defined as the ratio of F50 (clonal expansion) to E x V (chaos), calculated using BLOSUM62-based TCRdist between CDR3 peptides within each V-J. Welch's t-statistics and random forest reduced 450 to 600 V-J features to about 12, which were used in a naive Bayes classifier (R e1071). Sample size was not statistically predetermined, and blinding of investigators to group allocation was not performed. The paper reports TCR Vbeta CDR3 sequencing of fewer than 150 peripheral blood samples: around 41 ophthalmopathy, 75 to 80 hyperthyroidism and around 17 progressor patients.

The receptor was derived from a woman in her twenties or thirties with Graves disease. Donor details come from another sample of the same person, matched by shared clones. The chain employs TRBV2 and TRBJ2-1, and TRBD1 matches 9 of the central bases. The material was peripheral blood mononuclear cells (PBMCs), obtained at new diagnosis, from a patient treated with antithyroid drugs. The sequenced DNA is TGTGCCAGCAGTGGACCGGGACAGGGTTGGGATGAGCAGTTCTTC. It is translated as CASSGPGQGWDEQFF.